The 18 T cell receptor beta chains below come from one sample, sequenced in a study of cytomegalovirus exposure and HLA in healthy donors. Vbeta (60) and Jbeta (13) primers were used in the PCR. This table comes from immunoSEQ multiplex PCR, and its TCRdb copy is limited to in-frame clones, with some not included. The sample consists of 130,000 to 150,000 clones, roughly 65% of them appearing once. The source material was PBMCs. All receptors derive from a man aged 55 to 69 in good health and CMV-seronegative.

The V and J genes are TRBV5-6 and TRBJ1-1; the match to TRBD1 covers 11 bases. CDR1 and CDR2 (germline): SGHDT, YYEEEE. The junction had 13 bases not matched to a gene; V was cut back by 1 base and J by 5 bases. CDR3 length equals 18 residues. The CDR3 DNA is TGTGCCAGCAGCTTGTCGGTGGGGGACAGGGGGGAGAGAACTGAAGCTTTCTTT. Protein sequence: CASSLSVGDRGERTEAFF.

The V call is TRBV6-1, the J call TRBJ1-1; the match to TRBD1 covers 7 bases. CDR3 length: 16 amino acids. Trimming took 0 bases from V and 1 from J; bases not matched to a gene: 5. Germline CDR1 reads MNHNS; CDR2 reads SASEGT. CDR3 nucleotides: TGTGCCAGCAGTGAAGCGGGGGGACAGACGAACACTGAAGCTTTCTTT. It yields the protein CASSEAGGQTNTEAFF.

This chain joins TRBV27 and TRBJ2-3; the match to TRBD1 covers 8 bases. The germline CDR1 and CDR2 sequences are MNHEY and SMNVEV (reference sequence). The CDR3 consists of 15 residues. The V segment lost 3 bases and the J segment 1 base; nucleotides outside the gene matches: 3. In DNA form, the CDR3 reads TGTGCCAGCAGTTTTTCGACAGGGGGCACAGATACGCAGTATTTT. Translated: CASSFSTGGTDTQYF.

This chain links TRBV28 with TRBJ2-1; no clear D. V shed 3 bases and J shed 0 bases, with 12 bases lying between them. Per germline, CDR1 MDHEN and CDR2 SYDVKM. This CDR3 region has 16 residues. CDR3 protein: CASSFGGGVSYNEQFF. The CDR3 nucleotides are TGTGCCAGCAGTTTTGGTGGCGGAGTCTCCTACAATGAGCAGTTCTTC.

V is TRBV6-5 and J is TRBJ1-2; TRBD1 might be the D (5 bases). Germline V gene lookup returns CDR1 MNHEY and CDR2 SVGAGI. Trimming cost V 2 bases and J 4 bases, with 8 bases left between them. The length of the CDR3 is 13 residues. CDR3: CASSYDRTYGYTF. The DNA for the CDR3 is TGTGCCAGCAGTTACGACAGAACCTATGGCTACACCTTC.

V is TRBV10-2 and J is TRBJ2-7, with D tentatively TRBD2 (6 bases). CDR3 length: 15 amino acids. Trimming shortened V by 8 bases and J by 0 bases, and 17 bases separated the two germline ends. CDR1 and CDR2 from the germline V gene are WSHSY and SAAADI. CDR3 protein: CASLTFSSASYEQYF. CDR3 nucleotides: TGCGCCAGCCTTACCTTCTCTAGCGCCTCCTACGAGCAGTACTTC.

This clone was counted a few times. The chain links TRBV11-3 to TRBJ2-5; D not resolved. Between the trimmed V and J ends, which lost 7 bases and 1 base, there was a span of 13 bases. This CDR3 spans 14 amino acids. Germline V CDR1 and CDR2: SGHNT, YENEEA. The CDR3 DNA follows: TGTGCCAGCAAGGAGTCGGCAGCCCAAGAGACCCAGTACTTC. This gives the protein CASKESAAQETQYF.

This CDR3 is CSVDRQGQETQYF. The CDR3 DNA reads as TGCAGCGTTGATCGGCAGGGGCAAGAGACCCAGTACTTC. The chain joins TRBV29-1 to TRBJ2-5, with a weak D call TRBD1 (6 bases). The CDR3 length is 13 residues. Germline V gene data show CDR1 as SQVTM and CDR2 as ANQGSEA. The ends were cut back, 3 bases at V and 2 bases at J, with 10 bases in the middle. The full variable domain, completed using reference TRBV29-1 and TRBJ2-5, is SAVISQKPSRDICQRGTSLTIQCQVDSQVTMMFWYRQQPGQSLTLIATANQGSEATYESGFVIDKFPISRPNLTFSTLTVSNMSPEDSSIYLCSVDRQGQETQYFGPGTRLLVL.

The chain employs TRBV6-5 and TRBJ1-2; TRBD1 agrees at 10 bases. The J segment lost 8 bases and the V segment lost 7 bases, leaving 7 bases of the junction unmatched. This CDR3 contains 13 residues. Germline V gene data show CDR1 as MNHEY and CDR2 as SVGAGI. The CDR3 bases are TGTGCCAGCACCGGGACAGGGGCGCTCGGCTACACCTTC. This encodes CASTGTGALGYTF.

The V call is TRBV28, the J call TRBJ2-7; 7 bases fit TRBD1. Germline CDR1 and CDR2: MDHEN and SYDVKM. CDR3 length equals 14 residues. The junction had 11 bases not matched to a gene; V was cut back by 10 bases and J by 2 bases. CDR3 nucleotide sequence: TGTGCCATCATAGACCGGGACAGTCCCTACGAGCAGTACTTC. It yields the protein CAIIDRDSPYEQYF.

This chain joins TRBV4-2 and TRBJ1-2; D is perhaps TRBD1 (5 bases). The CDR3 is 15 amino acids. Germline V CDR1 and CDR2: LGHNA, YNFKEQ. The ends were cut back, 0 bases at V and 4 bases at J, with 12 bases in the middle. The CDR3 protein is CASSQEPQDIYGYTF. The CDR3 nucleotides read TGTGCCAGCAGCCAAGAACCTCAGGACATCTATGGCTACACCTTC.

The chain combines TRBV7-3 with TRBJ1-1; a weak D match, TRBD1 (6 bases). Trimming pared 5 bases from V and 1 base from J, leaving 8 bases between. The CDR3 length is 13 residues. Germline V gene data show CDR1 as SGHTA and CDR2 as FQGTGA. The CDR3 here is CASSQDRNTEAFF. CDR3 coding DNA: TGTGCCAGCAGCCAGGACAGGAACACTGAAGCTTTCTTT.

In this sample, this clone turned up a few times. The chain has TRBV30 and TRBJ1-4; the D is unclear. The germline gives CDR1 GTSNPN, CDR2 SVGIG (reference sequence). Between the trimmed V and J ends, which lost 0 bases and 7 bases, there was a span of 15 bases. This CDR3 region has 15 residues. CDR3 in amino acids: CAWSVEGDQSEKLFF. DNA for the CDR3: TGTGCCTGGAGTGTGGAGGGAGATCAGAGTGAAAAACTGTTTTTT.

The table lists this clone with a few counts. In DNA form, the CDR3 reads TGTGCCAGCCTTTGGCGGGGGGTGAGAGAGACCCAGTACTTC. Protein sequence: CASLWRGVRETQYF. V gene TRBV2 combines with J gene TRBJ2-5; 8 bases map to TRBD2. This CDR3 is 14 amino acids long. CDR1 and CDR2 (germline): SNHLY, FYNNEI. The ends lost 8 bases at V and 4 bases at J; junction bases unmatched: 9.

This rearrangement joins TRBV19 to TRBJ2-2; 14 nucleotides match TRBD2. The CDR3 sequence is 21 residues long. The V segment lost 1 base and the J segment 7 bases; nucleotides outside the gene matches: 17. The V gene's germline CDR1 is LNHDA and CDR2 SQIVND (reference sequence). In nucleotides, the CDR3 is TGTGCCAGTAGTATAGGCGCTTCGACTAGCGGGAGGGCCGATCCGGACGGGGAGCTGTTTTTT. Its protein product is CASSIGASTSGRADPDGELFF.

The genes are TRBV6-1 and TRBJ2-7, with a tentative D call TRBD2 (6 bases). The V gene's germline CDR1 is MNHNS and CDR2 SASEGT. V was trimmed by 2 bases and J by 3 bases, leaving 11 bases between them. The CDR3 has 14 amino acids. The CDR3, as DNA: TGTGCCAGCAGTGAATGGGATAGCGGCTACGAGCAGTACTTC. This encodes CASSEWDSGYEQYF.

V is TRBV28 and J is TRBJ2-1; TRBD1 agrees at 7 bases. Germline V CDR1 and CDR2: MDHEN, SYDVKM. J lost 7 bases, V lost 1 base, and 7 bases had no gene match. The CDR3 is 15 amino acids. The CDR3 spells CASSLFWDSGNEQFF. CDR3 coding DNA: TGTGCCAGCAGTTTATTTTGGGACAGTGGAAATGAGCAGTTCTTC.

The gene calls are TRBV30 and TRBJ2-1; 9 bases map to TRBD1. The CDR3 has 15 residues. Germline CDR1 is GTSNPN and CDR2 is SVGIG (reference sequence). V was clipped by 3 bases and J by 3 bases; unmatched bases: 6. CDR3 DNA: TGTGCCTGGAGCCCCGGGACAGGGCACTACAATGAGCAGTTCTTC. Translation: CAWSPGTGHYNEQFF.